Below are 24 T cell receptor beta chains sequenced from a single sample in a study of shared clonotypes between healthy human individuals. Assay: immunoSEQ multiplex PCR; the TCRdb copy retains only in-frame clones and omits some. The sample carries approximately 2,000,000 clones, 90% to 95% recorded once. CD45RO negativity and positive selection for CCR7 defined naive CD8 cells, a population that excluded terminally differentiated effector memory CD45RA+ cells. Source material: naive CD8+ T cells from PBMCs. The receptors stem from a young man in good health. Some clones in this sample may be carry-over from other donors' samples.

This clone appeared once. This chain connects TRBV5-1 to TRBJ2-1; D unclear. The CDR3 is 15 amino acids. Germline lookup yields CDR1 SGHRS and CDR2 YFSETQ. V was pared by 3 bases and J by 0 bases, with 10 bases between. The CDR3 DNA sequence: TGCGCCAGCAGCTCAGACACCCGCTCCTACAATGAGCAGTTCTTC. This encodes CASSSDTRSYNEQFF.

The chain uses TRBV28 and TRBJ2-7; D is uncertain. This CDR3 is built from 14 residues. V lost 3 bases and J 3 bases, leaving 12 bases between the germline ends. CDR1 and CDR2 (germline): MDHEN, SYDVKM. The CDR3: CASSLVHTDYEQYF. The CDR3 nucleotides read TGTGCCAGCAGTTTGGTTCACACCGACTACGAGCAGTACTTC.

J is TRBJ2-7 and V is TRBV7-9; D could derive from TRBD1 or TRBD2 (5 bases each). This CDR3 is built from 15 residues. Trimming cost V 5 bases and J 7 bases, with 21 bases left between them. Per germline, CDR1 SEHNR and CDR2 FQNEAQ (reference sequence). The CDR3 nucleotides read TGTGCCAGCAGCCTAACGGATTTTGTAGGGGAGGAGCAGTACTTC. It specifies CASSLTDFVGEEQYF.

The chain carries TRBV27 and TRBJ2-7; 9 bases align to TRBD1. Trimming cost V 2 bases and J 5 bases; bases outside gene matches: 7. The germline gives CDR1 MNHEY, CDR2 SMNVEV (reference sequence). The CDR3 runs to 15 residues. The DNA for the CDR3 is TGTGCCAGCAGTTTAGTTCTCACAGGGGGCGACGAGCAGTACTTC. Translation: CASSLVLTGGDEQYF.

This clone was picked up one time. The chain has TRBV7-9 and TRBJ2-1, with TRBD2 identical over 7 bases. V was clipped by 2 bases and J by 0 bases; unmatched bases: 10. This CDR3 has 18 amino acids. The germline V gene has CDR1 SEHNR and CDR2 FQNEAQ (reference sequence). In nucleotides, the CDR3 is TGTGCCAGCAGCTTACCTCGGGGGAGGGGTTTCTCCTACAATGAGCAGTTCTTC. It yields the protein CASSLPRGRGFSYNEQFF.

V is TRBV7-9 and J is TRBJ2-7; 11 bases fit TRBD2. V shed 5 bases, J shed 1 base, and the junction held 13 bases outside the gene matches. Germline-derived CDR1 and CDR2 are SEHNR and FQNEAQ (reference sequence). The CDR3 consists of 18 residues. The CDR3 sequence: CASSPTSELAGGSYEQYF. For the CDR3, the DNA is TGTGCCAGCAGCCCAACCTCCGAATTAGCGGGAGGGTCCTACGAGCAGTACTTC.

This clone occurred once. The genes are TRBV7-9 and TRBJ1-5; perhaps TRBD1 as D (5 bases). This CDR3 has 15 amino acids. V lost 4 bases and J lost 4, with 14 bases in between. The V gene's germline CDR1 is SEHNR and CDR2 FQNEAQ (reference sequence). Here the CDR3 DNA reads TGTGCCAGCAGCTCCGGGGGGGGGATTAATCAGCCCCAGCATTTT. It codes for CASSSGGGINQPQHF.

CDR3 sequence: CASSPDTENIQYF. DNA of the CDR3: TGTGCCAGCAGCCCGGACACGGAAAACATTCAGTACTTC. This rearrangement joins TRBV7-9 to TRBJ2-4, with D maybe TRBD1 (5 bases). This CDR3 is 13 amino acids long. Germline V gene sequence: CDR1 SEHNR, CDR2 FQNEAQ (reference sequence). V lost 5 bases, J lost 5 bases, and 10 bases lay in between.

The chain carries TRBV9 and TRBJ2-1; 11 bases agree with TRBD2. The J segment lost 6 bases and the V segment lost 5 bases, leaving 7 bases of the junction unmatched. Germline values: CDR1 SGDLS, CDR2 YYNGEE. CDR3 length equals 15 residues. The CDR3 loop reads CASSTPGLAANEQFF. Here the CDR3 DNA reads TGTGCCAGCAGTACCCCGGGACTAGCGGCCAATGAGCAGTTCTTC.

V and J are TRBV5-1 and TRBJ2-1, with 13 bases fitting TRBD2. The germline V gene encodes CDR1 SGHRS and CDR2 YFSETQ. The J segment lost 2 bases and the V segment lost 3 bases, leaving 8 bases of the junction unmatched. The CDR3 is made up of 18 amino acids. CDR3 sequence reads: CASSYSGTSGTTYNEQFF. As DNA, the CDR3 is TGCGCCAGCAGCTACTCCGGGACTAGCGGGACGACCTACAATGAGCAGTTCTTC.

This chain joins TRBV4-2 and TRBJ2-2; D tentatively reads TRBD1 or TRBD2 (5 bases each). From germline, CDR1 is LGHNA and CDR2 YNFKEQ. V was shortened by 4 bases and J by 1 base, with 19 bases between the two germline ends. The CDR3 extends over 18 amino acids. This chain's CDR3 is CASSRNLRDGKNTGELFF. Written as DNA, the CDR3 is TGTGCCAGCAGCCGCAACCTCCGGGACGGGAAGAACACCGGGGAGCTGTTTTTT.

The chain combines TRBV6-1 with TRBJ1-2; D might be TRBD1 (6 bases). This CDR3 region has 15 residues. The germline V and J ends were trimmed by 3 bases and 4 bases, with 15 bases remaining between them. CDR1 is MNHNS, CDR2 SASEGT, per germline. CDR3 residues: CASSEAGAGIYGYTF. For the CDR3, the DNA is TGTGCCAGCAGTGAGGCAGGGGCCGGGATCTATGGCTACACCTTC.

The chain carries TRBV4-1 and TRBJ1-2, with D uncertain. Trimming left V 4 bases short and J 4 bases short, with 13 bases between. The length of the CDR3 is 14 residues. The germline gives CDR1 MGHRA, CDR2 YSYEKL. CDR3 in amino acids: CASSPVANPYGYTF. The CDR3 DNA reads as TGCGCCAGCAGCCCAGTCGCAAACCCCTATGGCTACACCTTC.

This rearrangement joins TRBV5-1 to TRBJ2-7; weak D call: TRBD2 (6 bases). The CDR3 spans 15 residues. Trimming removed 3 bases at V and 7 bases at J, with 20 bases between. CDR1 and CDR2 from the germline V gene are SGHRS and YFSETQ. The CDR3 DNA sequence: TGCGCCAGCAGCTACACGGGACCAGGCCTAGCGGAGCAGTACTTC. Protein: CASSYTGPGLAEQYF.

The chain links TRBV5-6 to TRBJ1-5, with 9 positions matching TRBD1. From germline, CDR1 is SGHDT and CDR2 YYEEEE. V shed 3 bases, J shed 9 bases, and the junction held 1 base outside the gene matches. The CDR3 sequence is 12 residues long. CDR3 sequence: CASSWGQGPQHF. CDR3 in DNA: TGTGCCAGCAGCTGGGGACAGGGGCCCCAGCATTTT.

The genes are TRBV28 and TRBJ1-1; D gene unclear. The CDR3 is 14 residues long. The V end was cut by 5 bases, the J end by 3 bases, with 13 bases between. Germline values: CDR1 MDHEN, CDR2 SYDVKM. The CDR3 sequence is CASSPRAWDTEAFF. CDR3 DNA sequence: TGTGCCAGCAGTCCACGGGCGTGGGACACTGAAGCTTTCTTT.

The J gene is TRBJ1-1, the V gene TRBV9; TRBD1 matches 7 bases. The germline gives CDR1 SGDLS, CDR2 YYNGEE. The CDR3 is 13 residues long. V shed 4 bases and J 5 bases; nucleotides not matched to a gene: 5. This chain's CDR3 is CASSISGGTEAFF. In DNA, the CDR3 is TGTGCCAGCAGCATATCAGGGGGTACTGAAGCTTTCTTT.

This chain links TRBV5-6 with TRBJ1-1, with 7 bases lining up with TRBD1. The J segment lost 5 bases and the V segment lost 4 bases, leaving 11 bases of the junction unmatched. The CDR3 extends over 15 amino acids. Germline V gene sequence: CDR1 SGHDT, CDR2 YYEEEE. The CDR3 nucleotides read TGTGCCAGCAGCCCTGACAGGGAGGGGGATACTGAAGCTTTCTTT. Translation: CASSPDREGDTEAFF. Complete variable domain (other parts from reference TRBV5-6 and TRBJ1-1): DAGVTQSPTHLIKTRGQQVTLRCSPKSGHDTVSWYQQALGQGPQFIFQYYEEEERQRGNFPDRFSGHQFPNYSSELNVNALLLGDSALYLCASSPDREGDTEAFFGQGTRLTVV.

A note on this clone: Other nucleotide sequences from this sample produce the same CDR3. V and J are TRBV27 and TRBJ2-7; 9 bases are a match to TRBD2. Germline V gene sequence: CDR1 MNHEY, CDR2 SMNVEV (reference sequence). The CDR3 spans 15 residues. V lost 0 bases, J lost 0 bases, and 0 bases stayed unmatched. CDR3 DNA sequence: TGTGCCAGCAGTTTATCGACTAGCGGCTCCTACGAGCAGTACTTC. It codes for CASSLSTSGSYEQYF.

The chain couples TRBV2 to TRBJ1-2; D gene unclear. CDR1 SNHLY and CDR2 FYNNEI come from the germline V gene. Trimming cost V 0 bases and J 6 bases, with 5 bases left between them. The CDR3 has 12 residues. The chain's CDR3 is CASSEALDGYTF. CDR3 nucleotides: TGTGCCAGCAGTGAAGCCCTCGATGGCTACACCTTC.

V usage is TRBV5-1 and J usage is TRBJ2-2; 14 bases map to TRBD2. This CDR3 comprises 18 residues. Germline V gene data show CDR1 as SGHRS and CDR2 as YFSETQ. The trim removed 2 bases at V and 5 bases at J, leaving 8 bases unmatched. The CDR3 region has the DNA TGCGCCAGCAGCTTCCAAGGGACTAGCGGGAGTACGACCGGGGAGCTGTTTTTT. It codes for CASSFQGTSGSTTGELFF.

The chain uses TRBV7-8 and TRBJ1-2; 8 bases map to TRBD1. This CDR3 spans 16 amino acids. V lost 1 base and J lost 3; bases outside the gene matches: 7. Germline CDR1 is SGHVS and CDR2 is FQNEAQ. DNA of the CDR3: TGTGCCAGCAGCTTAGGGGCAGGGGGCCGTGACTATGGCTACACCTTC. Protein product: CASSLGAGGRDYGYTF.

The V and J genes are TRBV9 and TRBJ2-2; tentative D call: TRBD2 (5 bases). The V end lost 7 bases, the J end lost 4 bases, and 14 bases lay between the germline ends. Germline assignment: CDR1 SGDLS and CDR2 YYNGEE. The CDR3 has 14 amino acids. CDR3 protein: CASGPGSVTGELFF. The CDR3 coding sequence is TGTGCCAGCGGGCCGGGGAGCGTCACCGGGGAGCTGTTTTTT.

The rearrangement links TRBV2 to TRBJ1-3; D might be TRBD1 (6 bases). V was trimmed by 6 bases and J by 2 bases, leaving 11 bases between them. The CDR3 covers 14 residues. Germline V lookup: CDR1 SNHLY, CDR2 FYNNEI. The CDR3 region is CASRPQGAGNTIYF. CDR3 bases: TGTGCCAGCAGACCACAGGGTGCTGGAAACACCATATATTTT.